This TCR beta chain was recorded in a study of T-cell memory formation after mild COVID-19. Findings and caveats of the study: Some clones that responded were present in memory (sampled pre-infection), which suggests cross-reactive memory joined. Day 15 to 85 contracting clones showed balanced CD4/CD8; later expanders leaned CD4+.

As to this clonotype: Its cognate antigen is unknown.

TCRdb recomputed calls from the 5' RACE reads with MiXCR, one row per CDR3 protein. Found here are about 49,000 distinct CDR3 sequences, approximately 7% of them singletons; the top ten hold about 1.5%. From germline, CDR1 is DFQATT and CDR2 SNEGSKA (reference sequence). The CDR3 extends over 15 amino acids. The V and J ends lost 6 bases and 2 bases respectively, with 18 bases between them. The source of this sequence is a man younger than 35 who had mild COVID-19 (a few samples of this study predate the infection). Cell type and time point are not known. The rearrangement links TRBV20-1 to TRBJ2-3; D gene uncertain. The specimen sequenced was PBMCs or a T cell subset sorted from them (not recorded which). The CDR3 here is CSAPTPSGSTDTQYF. The CDR3 DNA is TGCAGTGCCCCCACCCCCTCGGGTTCCACAGATACGCAGTATTTT.